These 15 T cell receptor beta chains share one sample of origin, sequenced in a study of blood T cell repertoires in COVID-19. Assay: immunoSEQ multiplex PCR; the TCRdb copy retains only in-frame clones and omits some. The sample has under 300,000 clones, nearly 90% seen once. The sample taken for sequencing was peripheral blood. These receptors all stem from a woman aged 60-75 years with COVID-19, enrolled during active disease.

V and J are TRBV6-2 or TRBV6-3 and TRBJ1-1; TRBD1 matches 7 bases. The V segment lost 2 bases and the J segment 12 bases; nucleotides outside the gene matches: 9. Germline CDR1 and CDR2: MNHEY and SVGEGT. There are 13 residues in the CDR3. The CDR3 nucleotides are TGTGCCAGCAGTTACGAGCGAGGCAGGGGGACTTTCTTT. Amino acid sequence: CASSYERGRGTFF.

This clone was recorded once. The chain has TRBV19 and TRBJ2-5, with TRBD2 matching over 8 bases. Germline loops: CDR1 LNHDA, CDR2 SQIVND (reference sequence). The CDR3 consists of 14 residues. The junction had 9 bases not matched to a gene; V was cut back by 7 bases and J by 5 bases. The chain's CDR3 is CASKPAGDGETQYF. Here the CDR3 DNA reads TGTGCCAGTAAGCCAGCGGGGGACGGGGAGACCCAGTACTTC.

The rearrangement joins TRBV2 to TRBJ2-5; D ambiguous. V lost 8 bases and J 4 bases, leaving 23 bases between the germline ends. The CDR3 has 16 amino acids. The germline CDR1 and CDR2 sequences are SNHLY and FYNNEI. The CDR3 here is CASCEREAAVGETQYF. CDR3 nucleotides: TGTGCCAGCTGCGAAAGAGAGGCGGCAGTTGGAGAGACCCAGTACTTC.

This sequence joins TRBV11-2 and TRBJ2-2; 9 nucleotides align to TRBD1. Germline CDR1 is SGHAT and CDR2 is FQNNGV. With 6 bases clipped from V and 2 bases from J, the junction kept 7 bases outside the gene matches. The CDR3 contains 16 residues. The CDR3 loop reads CASRGNRGLNTGELFF. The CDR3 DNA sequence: TGTGCCAGCAGGGGGAACAGGGGGCTCAACACCGGGGAGCTGTTTTTT. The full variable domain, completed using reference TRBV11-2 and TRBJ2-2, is EAGVAQSPRYKIIEKRQSVAFWCNPISGHATLYWYQQILGQGPKLLIQFQNNGVVDDSQLPKDRFSAERLKGVDSTLKIQPAKLEDSAVYLCASRGNRGLNTGELFFGEGSRLTVL.

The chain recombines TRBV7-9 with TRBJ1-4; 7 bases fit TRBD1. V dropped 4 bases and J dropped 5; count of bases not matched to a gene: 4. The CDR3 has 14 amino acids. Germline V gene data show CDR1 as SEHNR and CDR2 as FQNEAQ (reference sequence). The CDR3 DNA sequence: TGTGCCAGCAGCTCGGGACAGAGGAATGAAAAACTGTTTTTT. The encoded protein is CASSSGQRNEKLFF. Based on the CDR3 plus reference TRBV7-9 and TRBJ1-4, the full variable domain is DTGVSQNPRHKITKRGQNVTFRCDPISEHNRLYWYRQTLGQGPEFLTYFQNEAQLEKSRLLSDRFSAERPKGSFSTLEIQRTEQGDSAMYLCASSSGQRNEKLFFGSGTQLSVL.

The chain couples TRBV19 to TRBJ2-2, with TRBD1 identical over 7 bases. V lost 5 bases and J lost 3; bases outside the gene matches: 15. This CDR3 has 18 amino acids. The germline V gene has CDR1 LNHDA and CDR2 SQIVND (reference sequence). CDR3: CASSSDYLRGMDTGELFF. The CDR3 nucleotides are TGTGCCAGTAGTTCAGACTACCTCAGGGGGATGGACACCGGGGAGCTGTTTTTT.

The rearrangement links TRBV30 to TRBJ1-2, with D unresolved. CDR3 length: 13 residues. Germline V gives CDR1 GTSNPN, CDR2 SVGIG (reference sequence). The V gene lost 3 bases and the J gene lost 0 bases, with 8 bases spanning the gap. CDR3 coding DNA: TGTGCCTGGAGACAGCCGGCTAACTATGGCTACACCTTC. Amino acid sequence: CAWRQPANYGYTF.

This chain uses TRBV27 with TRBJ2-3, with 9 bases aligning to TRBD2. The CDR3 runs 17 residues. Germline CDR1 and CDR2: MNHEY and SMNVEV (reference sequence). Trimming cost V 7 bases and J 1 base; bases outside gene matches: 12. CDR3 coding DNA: TGTGCCAGCAAGTACCCGGGACTAGCATCCGGCACAGATACGCAGTATTTT. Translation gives CASKYPGLASGTDTQYF.

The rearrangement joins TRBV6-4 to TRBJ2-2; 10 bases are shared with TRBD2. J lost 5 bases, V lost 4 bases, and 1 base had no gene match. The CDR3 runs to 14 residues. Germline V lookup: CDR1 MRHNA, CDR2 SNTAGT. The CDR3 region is CASSASGGTGELFF. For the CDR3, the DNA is TGTGCCAGCAGTGCTAGCGGGGGTACCGGGGAGCTGTTTTTT.

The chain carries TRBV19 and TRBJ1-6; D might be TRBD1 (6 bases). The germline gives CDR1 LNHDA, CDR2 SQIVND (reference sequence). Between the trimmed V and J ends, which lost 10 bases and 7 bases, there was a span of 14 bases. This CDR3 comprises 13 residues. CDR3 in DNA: TGTGCCACCGGACAGTTTTCGAATTCACCCCTCCACTTT. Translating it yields CATGQFSNSPLHF. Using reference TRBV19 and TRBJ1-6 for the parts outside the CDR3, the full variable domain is DGGITQSPKYLFRKEGQNVTLSCEQNLNHDAMYWYRQDPGQGLRLIYYSQIVNDFQKGDIAEGYSVSREKKESFPLTVTSAQKNPTAFYLCATGQFSNSPLHFGNGTRLTVT.

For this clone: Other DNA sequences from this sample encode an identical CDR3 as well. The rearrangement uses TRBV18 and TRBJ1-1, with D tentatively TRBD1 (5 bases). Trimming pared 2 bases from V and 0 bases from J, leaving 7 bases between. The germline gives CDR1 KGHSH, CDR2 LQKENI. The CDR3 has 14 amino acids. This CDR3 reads CASSPTTVNTEAFF. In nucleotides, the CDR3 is TGTGCCAGCTCACCAACGACAGTGAACACTGAAGCTTTCTTT.

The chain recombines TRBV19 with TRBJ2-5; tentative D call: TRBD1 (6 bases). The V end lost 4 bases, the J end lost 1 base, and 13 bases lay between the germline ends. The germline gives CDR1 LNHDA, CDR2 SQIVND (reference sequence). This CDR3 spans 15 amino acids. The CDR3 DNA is TGTGCCAGTAGTACTCGGACAGATTTCCAAGAGACCCAGTACTTC. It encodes CASSTRTDFQETQYF.

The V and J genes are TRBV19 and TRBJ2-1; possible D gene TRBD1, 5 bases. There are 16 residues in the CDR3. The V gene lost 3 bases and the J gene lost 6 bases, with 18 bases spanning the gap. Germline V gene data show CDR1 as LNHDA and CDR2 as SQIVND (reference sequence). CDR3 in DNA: TGTGCCAGTAGTATGGATCAAAGGGGTTTAGGCAATGAGCAGTTCTTC. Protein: CASSMDQRGLGNEQFF.

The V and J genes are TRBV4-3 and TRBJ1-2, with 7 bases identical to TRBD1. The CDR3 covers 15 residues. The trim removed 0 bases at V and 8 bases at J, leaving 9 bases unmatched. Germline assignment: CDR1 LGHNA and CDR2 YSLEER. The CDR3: CASSQDFDRVTGYTF. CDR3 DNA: TGCGCCAGCAGCCAAGATTTCGACAGGGTGACCGGCTACACCTTC.

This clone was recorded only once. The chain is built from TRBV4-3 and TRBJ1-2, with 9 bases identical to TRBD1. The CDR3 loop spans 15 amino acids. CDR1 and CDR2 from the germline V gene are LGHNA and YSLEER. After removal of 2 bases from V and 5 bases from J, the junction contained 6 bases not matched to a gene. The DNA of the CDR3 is TGCGCCAGCAGCCAAAGCTGGGACAGGGATTATGGCTACACCTTC. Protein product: CASSQSWDRDYGYTF.